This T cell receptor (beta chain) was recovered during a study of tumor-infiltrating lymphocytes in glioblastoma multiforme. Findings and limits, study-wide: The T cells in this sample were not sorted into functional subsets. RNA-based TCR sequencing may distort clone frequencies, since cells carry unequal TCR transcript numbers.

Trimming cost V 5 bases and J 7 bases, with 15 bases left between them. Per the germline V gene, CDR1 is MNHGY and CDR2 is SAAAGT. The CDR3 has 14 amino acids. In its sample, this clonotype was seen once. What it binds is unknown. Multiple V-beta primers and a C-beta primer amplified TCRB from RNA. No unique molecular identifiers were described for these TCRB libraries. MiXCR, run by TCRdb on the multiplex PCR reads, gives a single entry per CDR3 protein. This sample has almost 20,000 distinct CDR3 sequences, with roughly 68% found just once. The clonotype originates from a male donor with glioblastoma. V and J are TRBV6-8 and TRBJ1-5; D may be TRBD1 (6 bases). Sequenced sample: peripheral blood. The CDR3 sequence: CASSKQGFRQPQHF. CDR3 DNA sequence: TGTGCCAGCAGTAAACAGGGATTTCGGCAGCCCCAGCATTTT.